Listed below are T cell receptor beta chains from one sample, sequenced in a study of cytomegalovirus exposure and HLA in healthy donors. Profiling relied on immunoSEQ multiplex PCR, and the TCRdb table lists in-frame clones only, not all of them. The sample has roughly 120,000 clones, about 72% seen once; the top ten hold roughly 5%. The sample comprised PBMCs. These receptors originate from a man in his forties or fifties in good health and CMV-seropositive. CDR3s include the opening cysteine and the closing phenylalanine or tryptophan. Each record gives: V gene, J gene, D gene, clone size, CDR3 DNA, CDR3 protein. The D gene is left open where the match is weak. Size is omitted from some rows. Given values are once, few, many or a class for expanded clones.

>TRBV7-9|TRBJ2-3|TRBD2|-
TGTGCCAGCAGCTTAGCTAGCGGGAGTAGTGATACGCAGTATTTT
CASSLASGSSDTQYF
>TRBV6-1|TRBJ1-6|-|once
TGTGCCAGCAGTGAAGCTTGGGACAATCGGTCACCCCTCCACTTT
CASSEAWDNRSPLHF
>TRBV19|TRBJ2-7|-|-
TGTGCCAGTAGGGACAGTTCTGCCTACGAGCAGTACTTC
CASRDSSAYEQYF
>TRBV5-4|TRBJ1-1|-|once
TGTGCCAGCAGCTACCCGAGGCAGGGGTACACTGAAGCTTTCTTT
CASSYPRQGYTEAFF
>TRBV5-1|TRBJ2-1|TRBD2|-
TGCGCCAGCAGCTTGTATGGGTTTGGGGGGGACTCCTACAATGAGCAGTTCTTC
CASSLYGFGGDSYNEQFF
>TRBV19|TRBJ1-5|TRBD1|-
TGTGCCAGTAACCCGGGACAGGGTCAGCCCCAGCATTTT
CASNPGQGQPQHF
>TRBV29-1|TRBJ2-4|-|-
TGCAGCGTTGAAGACAGGGCCCCTAAAAACATTCAGTACTTC
CSVEDRAPKNIQYF
>TRBV6-5|TRBJ2-3|-|-
TGTGCCAGCCGCCGAAGGGGCGATTCCACAGATACGCAGTATTTT
CASRRRGDSTDTQYF
>TRBV6-6|TRBJ2-1|-|-
TGTGCCAGCAGTTCCCCAGGACAGTCCAATGAGCAGTTCTTC
CASSSPGQSNEQFF
>TRBV5-4|TRBJ2-7|-|few
TGTGCCAGCAGCTTGGAGGGGTACGAGCAGTACTTC
CASSLEGYEQYF
>TRBV25-1|TRBJ2-7|-|-
TGTGCCAGCAGTGAAGGGTGGGGCAGGGGCTCCTACGAGCAGTACTTC
CASSEGWGRGSYEQYF
>TRBV25-1|TRBJ1-1|-|-
TGTGCCAGCAGTGAATCGGGGGGGCTTAACACTGAAGCTTTCTTT
CASSESGGLNTEAFF
>TRBV7-9|TRBJ1-1|TRBD1|-
TGTGCCAGCAGCTTATTACAGGGGACTGAAGCTTTCTTT
CASSLLQGTEAFF
>TRBV9|TRBJ1-1|-|-
TGTGCCAGCAGCCCTCTGAGAGAAGCTTTCTTT
CASSPLREAFF
>TRBV5-6|TRBJ2-2|-|-
TGTGCCAGCAGCTTGGGACAGTTAAACACCGGGGAGCTGTTTTTT
CASSLGQLNTGELFF
>TRBV29-1|TRBJ2-1|-|-
TGCAGCGTTGCACCGCGGGTCTCCTACAATGAGCAGTTCTTC
CSVAPRVSYNEQFF
>TRBV4-1|TRBJ1-4|-|-
TGCGCCAGCAGCCAAGAGTCACTTCGTCGTGAAAAACTGTTTTTT
CASSQESLRREKLFF
>TRBV19|TRBJ2-6|-|-
TGTGCCAGTAGTGTTAGTACGGGCTCTGGGGCCAACGTCCTGACTTTC
CASSVSTGSGANVLTF
>TRBV25-1|TRBJ2-7|-|-
TGTGCCAGCAGTGAAAAGGCGTGGGGAGGCGAGCAGTACTTC
CASSEKAWGGEQYF
>TRBV28|TRBJ1-2|-|-
TGTGCCAGCAGTTTAATTCAGGGTAACTATGGCTACACCTTC
CASSLIQGNYGYTF
>TRBV19|TRBJ2-1|TRBD1|-
TGTGCCAGTAGCCGGACAGGGAACAATGAGCAGTTCTTC
CASSRTGNNEQFF
>TRBV18|TRBJ1-3|-|-
TGTGCCAGCTCAACAAACTCACTAATCTCTGGAAACACCATATATTTT
CASSTNSLISGNTIYF
>TRBV1|TRBJ2-4|-|few
TGCACCAGCAGCCCTACTAGCGGGGCCAAAAACATTCAGTACTTC
CTSSPTSGAKNIQYF
>TRBV6-8|TRBJ2-1|-|-
TGTGCCACCCAGTTTGGGACATCTATTCGGGGATCCTACAATGAGCAGTTCTTC
CATQFGTSIRGSYNEQFF
>TRBV30|TRBJ1-3|TRBD1|-
TGTGCCTGTGGACAGGGCTCAGGAAACACCATATATTTT
CACGQGSGNTIYF
>TRBV5-1|TRBJ2-3|-|-
TGCGCCAGCAGCTTGTACAGTCCAACAGATACGCAGTATTTT
CASSLYSPTDTQYF
>TRBV6-1|TRBJ1-6|TRBD1|-
TGTGCCAGCAGTGGAGTTAGGACAGGGCATTCCCCCCTCCACTTT
CASSGVRTGHSPLHF
>TRBV6-5|TRBJ2-3|TRBD1|-
TGTGCCAGCAGTTATGGACAGGGAGTCACAGATACGCAGTATTTT
CASSYGQGVTDTQYF
>TRBV2|TRBJ2-3|-|-
TGTGCCAGCAGTGACTCTACAGCCCCTACAGATACGCAGTATTTT
CASSDSTAPTDTQYF
>TRBV28|TRBJ1-5|-|-
TGTGCCAGCTCGGAAGGCAGGGAGCCCCAGCATTTT
CASSEGREPQHF